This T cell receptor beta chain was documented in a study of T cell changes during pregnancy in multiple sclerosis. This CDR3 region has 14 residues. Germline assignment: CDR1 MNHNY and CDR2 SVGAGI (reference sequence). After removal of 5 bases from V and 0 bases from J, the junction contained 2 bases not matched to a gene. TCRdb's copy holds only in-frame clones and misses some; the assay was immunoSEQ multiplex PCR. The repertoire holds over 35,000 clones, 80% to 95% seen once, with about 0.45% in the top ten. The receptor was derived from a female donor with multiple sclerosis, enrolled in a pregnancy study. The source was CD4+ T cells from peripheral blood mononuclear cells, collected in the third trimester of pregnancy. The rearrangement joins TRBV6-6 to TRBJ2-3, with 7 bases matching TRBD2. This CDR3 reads CASSPGRSTDTQYF. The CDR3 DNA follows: TGTGCCAGCAGTCCCGGGAGGAGCACAGATACGCAGTATTTT.